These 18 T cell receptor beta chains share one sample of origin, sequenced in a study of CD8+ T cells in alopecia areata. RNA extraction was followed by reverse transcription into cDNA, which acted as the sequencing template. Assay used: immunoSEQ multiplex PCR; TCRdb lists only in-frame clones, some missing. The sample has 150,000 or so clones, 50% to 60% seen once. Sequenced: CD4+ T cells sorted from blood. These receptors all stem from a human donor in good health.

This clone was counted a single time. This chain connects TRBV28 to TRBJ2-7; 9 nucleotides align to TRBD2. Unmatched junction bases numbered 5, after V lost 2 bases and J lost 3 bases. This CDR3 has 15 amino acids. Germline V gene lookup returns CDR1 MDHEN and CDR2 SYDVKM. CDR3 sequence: CASSLHGSGSYEQYF. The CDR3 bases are TGTGCCAGCAGTTTACATGGTAGCGGGAGCTACGAGCAGTACTTC.

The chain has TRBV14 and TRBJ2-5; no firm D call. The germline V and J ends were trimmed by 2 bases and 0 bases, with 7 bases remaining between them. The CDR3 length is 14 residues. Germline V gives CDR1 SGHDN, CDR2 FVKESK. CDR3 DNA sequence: TGTGCCAGCAGCCAATTGGCTTACCAAGAGACCCAGTACTTC. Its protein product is CASSQLAYQETQYF.

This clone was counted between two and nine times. This CDR3 is CASSRGLAGGLRMAGELFF. The CDR3 DNA follows: TGTGCCAGCAGCCGAGGACTAGCGGGAGGGCTAAGGATGGCCGGGGAGCTGTTTTTT. The chain recombines TRBV11-2 with TRBJ2-2, with TRBD2 matching 15 bases. CDR1 and CDR2 from the germline V gene are SGHAT and FQNNGV. The CDR3 sequence is 19 residues long. V shed 5 bases, J shed 6 bases, and the junction held 13 bases outside the gene matches.

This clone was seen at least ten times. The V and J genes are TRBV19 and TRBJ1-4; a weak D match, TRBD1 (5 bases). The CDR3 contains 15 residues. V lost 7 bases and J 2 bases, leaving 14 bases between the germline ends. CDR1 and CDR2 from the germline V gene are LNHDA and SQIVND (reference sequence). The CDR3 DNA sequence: TGTGCCAGTACCCCGTCCAGGGCGACTAATGAAAAACTGTTTTTT. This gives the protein CASTPSRATNEKLFF.

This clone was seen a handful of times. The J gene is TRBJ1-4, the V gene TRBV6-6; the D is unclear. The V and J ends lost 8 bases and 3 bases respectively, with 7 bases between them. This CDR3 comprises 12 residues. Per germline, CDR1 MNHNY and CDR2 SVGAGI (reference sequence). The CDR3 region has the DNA TGTGCCAGCGTGGACGCTAATGAAAAACTGTTTTTT. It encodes CASVDANEKLFF.

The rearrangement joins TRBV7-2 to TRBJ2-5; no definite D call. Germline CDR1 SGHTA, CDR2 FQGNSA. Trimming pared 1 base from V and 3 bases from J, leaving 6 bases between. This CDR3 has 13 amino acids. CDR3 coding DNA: TGTGCCAGCAGCTTAGGGCCTAAAGAGACCCAGTACTTC. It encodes CASSLGPKETQYF.

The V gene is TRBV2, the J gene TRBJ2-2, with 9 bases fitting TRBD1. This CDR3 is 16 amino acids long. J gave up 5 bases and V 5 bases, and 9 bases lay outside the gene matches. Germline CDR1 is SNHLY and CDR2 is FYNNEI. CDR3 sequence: CASSLANRGQTGELFF. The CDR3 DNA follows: TGTGCCAGCAGTCTGGCGAACAGGGGGCAGACCGGGGAGCTGTTTTTT.

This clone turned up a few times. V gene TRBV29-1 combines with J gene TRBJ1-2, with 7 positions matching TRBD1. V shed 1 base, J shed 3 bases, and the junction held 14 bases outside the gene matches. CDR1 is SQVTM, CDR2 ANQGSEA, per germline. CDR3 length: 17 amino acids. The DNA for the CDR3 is TGCAGCGTTGAAGCCGCCGACAGGGTGGCCTCTGACTATGGCTACACCTTC. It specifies CSVEAADRVASDYGYTF. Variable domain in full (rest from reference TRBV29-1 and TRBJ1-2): SAVISQKPSRDICQRGTSLTIQCQVDSQVTMMFWYRQQPGQSLTLIATANQGSEATYESGFVIDKFPISRPNLTFSTLTVSNMSPEDSSIYLCSVEAADRVASDYGYTFGSGTRLTVV.

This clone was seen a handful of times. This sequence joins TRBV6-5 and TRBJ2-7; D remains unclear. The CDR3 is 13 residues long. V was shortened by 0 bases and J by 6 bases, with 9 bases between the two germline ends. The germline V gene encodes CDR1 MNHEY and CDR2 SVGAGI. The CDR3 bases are TGTGCCAGCAGTTACTCGTGGTCTGGCGAGCAGTACTTC. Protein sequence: CASSYSWSGEQYF.

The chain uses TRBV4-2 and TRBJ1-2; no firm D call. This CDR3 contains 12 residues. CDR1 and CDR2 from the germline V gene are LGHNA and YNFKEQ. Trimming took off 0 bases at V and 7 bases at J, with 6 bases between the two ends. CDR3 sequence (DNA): TGTGCCAGCAGCCAAGATAATGCTGGCTACACCTTC. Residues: CASSQDNAGYTF.

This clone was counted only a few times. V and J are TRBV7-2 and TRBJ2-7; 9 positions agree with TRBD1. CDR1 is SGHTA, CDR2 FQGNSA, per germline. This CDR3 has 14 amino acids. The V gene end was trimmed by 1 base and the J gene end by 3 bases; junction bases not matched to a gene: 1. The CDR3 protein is CASSLDRGHYEQYF. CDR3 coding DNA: TGTGCCAGCAGCTTAGACAGGGGGCACTACGAGCAGTACTTC.

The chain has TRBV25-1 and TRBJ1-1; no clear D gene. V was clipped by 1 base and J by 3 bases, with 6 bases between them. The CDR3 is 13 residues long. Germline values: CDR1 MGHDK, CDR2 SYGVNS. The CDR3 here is CASSESLYTEAFF. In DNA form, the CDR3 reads TGTGCCAGCAGTGAATCCCTCTACACTGAAGCTTTCTTT.

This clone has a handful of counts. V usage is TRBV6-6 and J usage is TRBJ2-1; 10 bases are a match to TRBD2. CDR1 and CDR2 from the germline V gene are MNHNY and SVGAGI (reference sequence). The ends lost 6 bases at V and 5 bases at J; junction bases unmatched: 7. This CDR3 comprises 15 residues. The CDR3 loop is CASSRSGRADNEQFF. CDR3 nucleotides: TGTGCCAGCAGCCGCAGCGGGAGGGCCGACAATGAGCAGTTCTTC.

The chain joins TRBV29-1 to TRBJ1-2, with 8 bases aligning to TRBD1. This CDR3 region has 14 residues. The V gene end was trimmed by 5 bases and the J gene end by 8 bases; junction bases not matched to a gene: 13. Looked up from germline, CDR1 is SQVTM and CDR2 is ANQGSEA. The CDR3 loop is CSVRVAGGAGGYTF. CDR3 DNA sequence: TGCAGCGTTCGTGTGGCAGGGGGCGCAGGAGGCTACACCTTC.

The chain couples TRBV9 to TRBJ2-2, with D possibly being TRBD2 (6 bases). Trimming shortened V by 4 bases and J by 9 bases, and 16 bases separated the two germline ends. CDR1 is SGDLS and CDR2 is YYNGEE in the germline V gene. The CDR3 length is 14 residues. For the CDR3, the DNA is TGTGCCAGCAGCTCCAGGCGGGACCACCGGGAGCTGTTTTTT. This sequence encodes CASSSRRDHRELFF.

The CDR3 loop reads CASSQDDYMNTEAFF. The CDR3 nucleotides are TGCGCCAGCAGCCAAGATGACTACATGAACACTGAAGCTTTCTTT. The gene calls are TRBV4-1 and TRBJ1-1, with D uncertain. Germline CDR1 MGHRA, CDR2 YSYEKL. V lost 0 bases and J lost 0, with 8 bases in between. The CDR3 is 15 amino acids.

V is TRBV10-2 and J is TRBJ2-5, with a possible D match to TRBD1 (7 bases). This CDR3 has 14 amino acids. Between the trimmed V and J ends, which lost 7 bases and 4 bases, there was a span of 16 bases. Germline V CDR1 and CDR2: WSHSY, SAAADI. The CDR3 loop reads CASNVDREVETQYF. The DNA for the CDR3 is TGCGCCAGCAATGTAGACAGGGAGGTAGAGACCCAGTACTTC.

The CDR3 nucleotides are TGTGCCAGCAGTTGGGATTACAGGGGGTCCTCCTACGAGCAGTACTTC. Translation: CASSWDYRGSSYEQYF. This chain uses TRBV28 with TRBJ2-7; TRBD1 matches at 8 bases. V was pared by 4 bases and J by 0 bases, with 8 bases of the junction left unmatched. Germline CDR1 and CDR2: MDHEN and SYDVKM. This CDR3 is 16 amino acids long.